These T cell receptor beta chains were read from a single sample in a study of response to subunit inactivated influenza vaccine. A single record per CDR3 protein comes from TCRdb applying MiXCR to the RT-PCR reads. The sample includes around 470,000 distinct CDR3 sequences, less than 7.5% seen only once; the top ten take 13%. The material was PBMCs from blood, obtained around 25 months after vaccination. The receptors stem from a man aged 50 to 75 who received an inactivated influenza vaccine. Both conserved end residues are part of each CDR3. The order of the fields is CDR3 protein, CDR3 DNA, CDR3 length, clone size, V gene, D gene, J gene. A D gene is named only where the DNA matches it firmly. Clone size, where shown, is once, few, many, or a class for clones that have expanded.

CASSPTGVSDTQYF	TGCGCCAGCAGCCCTACAGGGGTTTCAGATACGCAGTATTTT	14	-	TRBV4-1	TRBD1	TRBJ2-3
CASSPRAGAYNEQFF	TGCGCCAGCAGCCCTCGGGCAGGGGCCTACAATGAGCAGTTCTTC	15	many	TRBV5-1	-	TRBJ2-1
CATSRGQVNSPLHF	TGTGCCACCAGCAGAGGACAGGTTAATTCACCCCTCCACTTT	14	-	TRBV15	-	TRBJ1-6
CAISNSGGYTF	TGTGCCATCAGTAACTCTGGCGGCTACACCTTC	11	many	TRBV10-3	-	TRBJ1-2
CASSFGPASYNEQFF	TGTGCCAGCAGCTTCGGGCCAGCTTCCTACAATGAGCAGTTCTTC	15	-	TRBV5-6	-	TRBJ2-1
CASSYVPNQPQHF	TGTGCCAGCAGTTACGTCCCAAATCAGCCCCAGCATTTT	13	-	TRBV6-5	-	TRBJ1-5
CASSATSGSLVEQFF	TGTGCCAGCAGCGCGACTAGCGGGAGTCTGGTTGAGCAGTTCTTC	15	few	TRBV11-3	TRBD2	TRBJ2-1
CASRDYYDRGKTEAFF	TGTGCCAGCAGGGATTATTACGACAGGGGGAAGACTGAAGCTTTCTTT	16	few	TRBV6-1	TRBD1	TRBJ1-1
CSANRQGATDTQYF	TGCAGTGCTAATCGGCAGGGGGCCACAGATACGCAGTATTTT	14	-	TRBV20-1	TRBD1	TRBJ2-3
CSAHQVLNTEAFF	TGCAGTGCGCACCAAGTACTGAACACTGAAGCTTTCTTT	13	few	TRBV20-1	-	TRBJ1-1
CSATPGGGEGEQFF	TGCAGTGCTACCCCCGGGGGGGGCGAAGGTGAGCAGTTCTTC	14	few	TRBV20-1	TRBD2	TRBJ2-1
CASSGTLSNYGYTF	TGTGCCAGCAGTGGGACACTTTCAAACTATGGCTACACCTTC	14	-	TRBV2	-	TRBJ1-2
CASSRTPRDEQFF	TGTGCCAGCAGCCGCACCCCCCGGGATGAGCAGTTCTTC	13	-	TRBV7-6	-	TRBJ2-1
CASSFLTAVDGEAFF	TGCGCCAGCAGCTTCCTGACTGCCGTTGATGGTGAAGCTTTCTTT	15	many	TRBV5-1	-	TRBJ1-1
CSVEVEGTGNTIYF	TGCAGCGTTGAAGTGGAAGGGACCGGAAACACCATATATTTT	14	few	TRBV29-1	-	TRBJ1-3
CASSLGDRGYRYEQYF	TGCGCCAGCAGCTTGGGCGACAGGGGTTACCGGTACGAGCAGTACTTC	16	few	TRBV5-1	TRBD1	TRBJ2-7
CASSLRLAGDLSYEQYF	TGCGCCAGCAGCTTACGGCTAGCGGGGGACCTGTCCTACGAGCAGTACTTC	17	many	TRBV5-1	TRBD2	TRBJ2-7
CASSSGQGRGLEQYF	TGTGCCAGCAGTTCAGGACAGGGGAGGGGCCTCGAGCAGTACTTC	15	few	TRBV6-5	TRBD1	TRBJ2-7
CASSQDSGLTSEQYF	TGCGCCAGCAGCCAAGATTCGGGACTAACCTCCGAGCAGTACTTC	15	few	TRBV4-3	TRBD2	TRBJ2-7
CASSQASGAFDEQFF	TGTGCCAGCAGCCAAGCTAGCGGGGCTTTCGATGAGCAGTTCTTC	15	few	TRBV4-2	TRBD2	TRBJ2-1
CASSPAGNTGELFF	TGCGCCAGCAGCCCGGCGGGTAACACCGGGGAGCTGTTTTTT	14	many	TRBV5-1	-	TRBJ2-2
CASSQVEGQETQYF	TGTGCCAGCAGCCAAGTAGAGGGGCAAGAGACCCAGTACTTC	14	few	TRBV4-2	-	TRBJ2-5
CASSLAGGLQETQYF	TGTGCCAGCAGCTTAGCGGGAGGGCTTCAAGAGACCCAGTACTTC	15	few	TRBV9	TRBD2	TRBJ2-5
CASSSRGGTGQPQHF	TGTGCCAGCAGTTCCCGGGGGGGGACCGGTCAGCCCCAGCATTTT	15	few	TRBV28	-	TRBJ1-5
CASIEGGQGYGYTF	TGTGCCAGCATTGAGGGTGGACAGGGCTATGGCTACACCTTC	14	few	TRBV28	TRBD1	TRBJ1-2
CASSQATGYGYTF	TGCGCCAGCAGCCAAGCTACAGGGTATGGCTACACCTTC	13	-	TRBV4-3	-	TRBJ1-2
CASSNGLAGGYEQYF	TGCGCCAGCAGCAACGGACTAGCGGGAGGCTACGAGCAGTACTTC	15	few	TRBV5-1	TRBD2	TRBJ2-7
CAISRSGGTSGSDSYNEQFF	TGTGCCATCAGCCGAAGCGGGGGGACTAGCGGTTCTGACTCCTACAATGAGCAGTTCTTC	20	-	TRBV10-3	TRBD2	TRBJ2-1
CASSRRLAGGHPAYEQYF	TGTGCCAGCAGCCGTCGGCTAGCGGGAGGGCATCCTGCCTACGAGCAGTACTTC	18	few	TRBV21-1	-	TRBJ2-7
CASSLRQGVEKLFF	TGTGCCAGCAGCTTAAGACAGGGAGTGGAAAAACTGTTTTTT	14	few	TRBV5-5	TRBD1	TRBJ1-4
CASSSLGNEQFF	TGTGCCAGCAGTTCTCTAGGCAATGAGCAGTTCTTC	12	few	TRBV27	-	TRBJ2-1
CASSQNRGETQYF	TGCGCCAGCAGCCAAAACAGGGGAGAGACCCAGTACTTC	13	few	TRBV4-3	TRBD1	TRBJ2-5
CASSLTSGTEAFF	TGTGCCAGCAGCCTTACCTCGGGCACTGAAGCTTTCTTT	13	few	TRBV3-1	-	TRBJ1-1